This TCR beta chain was sequenced for a study of control samples from healthy donors and cancer patients. Clones were sequenced by immunoSEQ multiplex PCR, and TCRdb holds only the in-frame ones, with some missing. The sample yields approximately 100,000 clones, roughly four fifths seen once. The ends were cut back, 4 bases at V and 4 bases at J, with 8 bases in the middle. Germline V gene data show CDR1 as MDHEN and CDR2 as SYDVKM. The CDR3 spans 14 residues. Sequencing was performed on blood. This clonotype was obtained from a man between 60 and 75 years old in good health. This chain uses TRBV28 with TRBJ1-6; D gene ambiguous. In nucleotides, the CDR3 is TGTGCCAGCAGTTCCCCAGAGTATAATTCACCCCTCCACTTT. It codes for CASSSPEYNSPLHF.